This T cell receptor (beta chain) was retrieved from a study of T cells after yellow fever vaccination. One entry per CDR3 protein, called by TCRdb with MiXCR from the 5' RACE reads. In the table there are some 340,000 distinct CDR3 sequences, roughly 4.3% of which are singletons. The sample holds a few counts of this clonotype. The V gene's germline CDR1 is LGHDT and CDR2 YNNKEL (reference sequence). V lost 0 bases and J 8 bases, leaving 8 bases between the germline ends. The CDR3 runs 13 residues. The chain links TRBV3-1 to TRBJ2-1; the D gene is possibly TRBD2 (6 bases). This TCR derives from a man younger than 30 who received the YFV17D yellow fever vaccine. Material: PBMCs, obtained 5 days after the yellow fever booster vaccination. The DNA of the CDR3 is TGTGCCAGCAGCCAAGAGGGGGGAGATGAGCAGTTCTTC. This sequence encodes CASSQEGGDEQFF.